These 4 T cell receptor beta chains share one sample of origin, sequenced in a study of T cells in narcolepsy. Using immunoSEQ multiplex PCR, the repertoire was profiled, and TCRdb retains in-frame clones only, with some absent. The data show roughly 30,000 clones, about three quarters seen once. Sequencing was carried out using CD45RA- memory CD4+ T cells from PBMCs. The receptors come from a human donor with narcolepsy.

This clone was observed once. V and J are TRBV2 and TRBJ1-4; D remains unclear. This CDR3 spans 12 amino acids. Looked up from germline, CDR1 is SNHLY and CDR2 is FYNNEI. V was pared by 3 bases and J by 8 bases, with 7 bases between. The CDR3 protein is CASSEGGEKLFF. In DNA form, the CDR3 reads TGTGCCAGCAGTGAGGGCGGGGAAAAACTGTTTTTT.

The chain links TRBV6-5 to TRBJ1-4; the D is unclear. Trimming took 2 bases from V and 4 from J, leaving 11 bases between them. CDR1 and CDR2 from the germline V gene are MNHEY and SVGAGI. This CDR3 spans 15 amino acids. CDR3 protein: CASSYTEKFNEKLFF. CDR3 DNA: TGTGCCAGCAGTTACACCGAAAAATTTAATGAAAAACTGTTTTTT.

The chain is built from TRBV19 and TRBJ2-3, with 9 bases fitting TRBD2. The CDR3 length is 14 residues. With V trimmed by 6 bases and J by 4 bases, 5 bases remained unmatched. Germline V gives CDR1 LNHDA, CDR2 SQIVND (reference sequence). The CDR3 loop is CASRASGIADTQYF. The CDR3 DNA follows: TGTGCCAGTAGGGCTAGCGGGATCGCAGATACGCAGTATTTT.

This clone has just one count. The chain carries TRBV5-6 and TRBJ2-6, with a weak D call TRBD2 (6 bases). V dropped 4 bases and J dropped 2 bases, with 13 bases sitting between them. Germline V gene lookup returns CDR1 SGHDT and CDR2 YYEEEE. The CDR3 runs to 16 residues. CDR3 nucleotides: TGTGCCAGCAGCCCCCCTTGGGGGGCTGGGGCCAACGTCCTGACTTTC. Translating gives CASSPPWGAGANVLTF.